This T cell receptor (beta chain) originates from a study of response to subunit inactivated influenza vaccine. Looked up from germline, CDR1 is MNHEY and CDR2 is SVGAGI. The CDR3 covers 17 residues. With V trimmed by 3 bases and J by 8 bases, 8 bases remained unmatched. This clonotype was detected many times. From the RT-PCR reads, TCRdb called clonotypes with MiXCR, one entry per CDR3 protein. There are approximately 530,000 distinct CDR3 sequences in the sample; under 9% occur only once, and 10% to 15% lies in the top ten. The clonotype was recovered from a man aged 50-75 years who received an inactivated influenza vaccine. The sequencing used PBMCs from blood, collected around 25 months after vaccination. The chain couples TRBV6-5 to TRBJ2-1, with 15 bases fitting TRBD2. CDR3 nucleotides: TGTGCCAGCAGTTATTCTGGACTAGCGGGAGGGCCACATGAGCAGTTCTTC. It translates to CASSYSGLAGGPHEQFF.